Each of the 11 T cell receptor beta chains below was sequenced from the same sample in a study of blood T cell repertoires in COVID-19. TCRdb keeps only in-frame clones here, not all; method: immunoSEQ multiplex PCR. The sample has 130,000 to 150,000 clones, around 84% seen once; the top ten hold roughly 5.5%. Sequences were obtained from PBMCs or T cells enriched from blood (not recorded which). Source of these receptors: a woman between 45 and 60 years old who had been exposed to COVID-19.

The CDR3 region is CASSFSGSRVDTQYF. The CDR3 DNA reads TGCGCCAGCAGCTTTAGCGGGAGCCGTGTAGATACGCAGTATTTT. The rearrangement links TRBV5-1 to TRBJ2-3; 9 positions agree with TRBD2. There are 15 residues in the CDR3. Trimming took 2 bases from V and 5 from J; bases not matched to a gene: 6. The germline CDR1 and CDR2 sequences are SGHRS and YFSETQ.

The V gene is TRBV13, the J gene TRBJ2-6; tentatively, D is TRBD1 (6 bases). CDR3 length: 16 residues. Germline lookup yields CDR1 PRHDT and CDR2 FYEKMQ (reference sequence). The V and J ends lost 6 bases and 2 bases respectively, with 14 bases between them. DNA of the CDR3: TGTGCCAGCAGTGAAAACAAGGGGGCTGGGGCCAACGTCCTGACTTTC. It translates to CASSENKGAGANVLTF.

This clone was seen only a few times. The chain links TRBV7-2 to TRBJ2-7; 7 nucleotides match TRBD2. CDR3 length: 15 amino acids. J was trimmed by 0 bases and V by 7 bases; bases with no gene match: 9. Germline-derived CDR1 and CDR2 are SGHTA and FQGNSA. The CDR3 loop is CASTSGGTNSYEQYF. CDR3 coding DNA: TGTGCCAGCACTTCGGGGGGTACCAACTCCTACGAGCAGTACTTC.

The chain is built from TRBV7-3 and TRBJ2-4; weak D call: TRBD1 (8 bases). CDR3 size: 14 residues. V lost 2 bases to trimming and J lost 8 bases, with 13 bases between them. Germline V gene data show CDR1 as SGHTA and CDR2 as FQGTGA. The CDR3 spells CASSLGQGGYIQYF. The DNA of the CDR3 is TGTGCCAGCAGCTTAGGACAGGGAGGGTACATTCAGTACTTC.

The chain recombines TRBV5-1 with TRBJ1-3, with D perhaps matching TRBD1 (5 bases). From germline, CDR1 is SGHRS and CDR2 YFSETQ. Trimming took 0 bases from V and 3 from J, leaving 7 bases between them. The CDR3 length is 14 residues. CDR3 sequence (DNA): TGCGCCAGCAGCTTGGAGGGGTATGGAAACACCATATATTTT. Protein sequence: CASSLEGYGNTIYF.

This chain connects TRBV4-3 to TRBJ1-1; unclear D gene. Germline values: CDR1 LGHNA, CDR2 YSLEER. Trimming took 2 bases from V and 10 from J, leaving 17 bases between them. The CDR3 spans 14 residues. The DNA for the CDR3 is TGCGCCAGCAGCCAAACCCAAGAGGGCGTACGAGCTTTCTTT. It specifies CASSQTQEGVRAFF.

For the CDR3, the DNA is TGTGCCAGCAGCTTAGTCCTAGCGGGAGATGCGGATACGCAGTATTTT. Protein: CASSLVLAGDADTQYF. This chain uses TRBV11-3 with TRBJ2-3, with 10 bases that match TRBD2. The CDR3 consists of 16 residues. Germline values: CDR1 SGHNT, CDR2 YENEEA. Losses at the gene ends were 1 base for V and 6 bases for J; bases not matched to a gene: 7.

This clone was counted only a few times. V gene TRBV6-2 or TRBV6-3 combines with J gene TRBJ2-2, with TRBD1 as a possible D gene (5 bases). The V end was cut by 5 bases, the J end by 7 bases, with 11 bases between. CDR1 and CDR2 from the germline V gene are MNHEY and SVGEGT. This CDR3 is built from 13 residues. The CDR3 sequence is CASSTQGFGELFF. The CDR3 bases are TGTGCCAGCAGTACGCAGGGTTTCGGGGAGCTGTTTTTT.

This clone was found a few times. This chain uses TRBV11-2 with TRBJ1-6; the D is unclear. Germline-derived CDR1 and CDR2 are SGHAT and FQNNGV. There are 14 residues in the CDR3. V was clipped by 1 base and J by 4 bases, with 5 bases between them. The DNA of the CDR3 is TGTGCCAGCAGCTTAGCAGGATATAATTCACCCCTCCACTTT. Translating gives CASSLAGYNSPLHF.

The chain combines TRBV15 with TRBJ1-2; D may be TRBD1 (6 bases). V dropped 0 bases and J dropped 8 bases, with 19 bases sitting between them. The CDR3 runs 16 residues. From germline, CDR1 is LNHNV and CDR2 YYDKDF (reference sequence). The CDR3 coding sequence is TGTGCCACCAGCAGAGAACCCCCCACAGGGACGGGCGGCTACACCTTC. It codes for CATSREPPTGTGGYTF.

The chain recombines TRBV7-8 with TRBJ2-7; perhaps TRBD1 as D (5 bases). Germline loops: CDR1 SGHVS, CDR2 FQNEAQ. The V end lost 5 bases, the J end lost 6 bases, and 14 bases lay between the germline ends. The CDR3 runs to 13 residues. The CDR3, as DNA: TGTGCCAGCAGCCTAGGCCCACAGGTCGAGCAGTACTTC. Protein product: CASSLGPQVEQYF. Full variable domain (rest looked up from reference TRBV7-8 and TRBJ2-7): GAGVSQSPRYKVAKRGQDVALRCDPISGHVSLFWYQQALGQGPEFLTYFQNEAQLDKSGLPSDRFFAERPEGSVSTLKIQRTQQEDSAVYLCASSLGPQVEQYFGPGTRLTVT.